This T cell receptor beta chain was sequenced in a study of blood T cells in healthy people across ages. This CDR3 is 15 amino acids long. Germline V gene lookup returns CDR1 LNHNV and CDR2 YYDKDF (reference sequence). Trimming left V 0 bases short and J 6 bases short, with 14 bases between. Next came a second PCR, run for roughly 6 to 11 cycles, which used a sample-barcoded 5' primer along with a J-beta primer mix. CDR3-containing paired-end reads numbered at least 2.5 million in each sample. In TCRdb, the 5' RACE reads were re-called with MiXCR into one record per CDR3 protein. This sample has approximately 960,000 distinct CDR3 sequences, with under 35% found just once. These data were also reused for a study on T cells of mothers and their children.

Input material: blood. This chain connects TRBV15 to TRBJ1-2; possibly TRBD1 for D (5 bases). The TCR originated in a woman in her thirties or forties in good health. The CDR3 bases are TGTGCCACCAGCAGAGACTGGGCAGGGTCCAATGGCTACACCTTC. Encoded protein: CATSRDWAGSNGYTF.